This T cell receptor beta chain was retrieved from a study of T cell responses to AZD1222 COVID-19 vaccine (dated by TCRdb to the early 2020s). Regarding the complete study: TCR sequencing covered approximately 230 trial participants: 207 given two doses of AZD1222 and 26 given two doses of MenACWY control vaccine. Trial participants were enrolled by age into 18-55, 56-69 and 70-plus year subgroups, with 148, 28 and 57 TCR-sequenced participants respectively. The study at large found these results: In the small 56-69-year group, the increase in depth fell short of significance, most likely because of low power. Nearly half of unique spike-specific TCRs reportedly recognized epitopes outside regions mutated in the B.1.351 and B.1.1.7 variants. Only six AZD1222 recipients were SARS-CoV-2 seropositive at baseline, limiting conclusions about previously exposed vaccinees. Participants were mostly white British and included more females than males, and it was suggested by the authors that clonal diversity may have been underestimated. A significant rise in spike-specific TCR breadth and depth was observed after two AZD1222 doses relative to day 0 and relative to MenACWY recipients. Because no samples from the day 14 peak response were available, repertoires could be characterized only after the peak T cell response. CD4 TCRs associated with the vaccine covered the entire spike protein, and the dominant responses were in regions 160-218 and 743-854.

The CDR3 regions of human TCRbeta chains were analyzed by immunosequencing. The authors processed their data as follows. Repertoire TCRs were matched against a reference library of SARS-CoV-2-specific TCRs generated with the MIRA antigen-specificity platform. Breadth meant the fraction of unique TCRs that were SARS-CoV-2-associated, whereas depth meant the fraction of total T cells that were SARS-CoV-2-associated. Each spike-specific TCR was assigned to its reactive spike region and to a CD4 or CD8 class using the MIRA data. Log10-transformed breadth and depth values were compared by one-way ANOVA with Sidak's multiple comparisons tests. Sourced from immuneACCESS, this table was stored by TCRdb with only in-frame sequences that have V and J called. A share of the clones is absent; for the studies checked, an unresolved V gene accounts for under half, and the remainder has no known explanation. That table supplies the V and J calls and clone size; D and trimming were determined from the DNA. Recorded for this sample are about 110,000 clones; over 75% of them occurred a single time. The ten largest make up roughly 4.4% of the sample.

V and J are truncated by 1 base and 8 bases respectively, leaving an intervening sequence of 8 bases. The germline V gene gives CDR1 as SGHTA and CDR2 as FQGNSA. The CDR3, cysteine through phenylalanine, is 12 amino acids long. The CDR3 DNA has 36 bases and is translated from base 1. Explained via the paper, the time point label denotes: about 28 days (+/-7) after the second vaccine dose. AZD1222 recipients given second doses at about 4 weeks or at about 12 weeks were pooled, since spike-specific TCR depth and breadth were not found to differ between the two schedules. Vaccinee samples were obtained from the UK trials COV001 and COV002, which included a single-blind randomized controlled phase 2/3 trial of AZD1222 (ChAdOx1 nCoV-19) in healthy adults. For TCRbeta chain sequencing, PBMC samples from trial participants were taken at day 0 and at day 28 after the second dose. A word on this clone: No cognate antigen has been identified for it. No much larger clone exists at a distance of one base, and base qualities are not known.

In this chain, TRBV7-2 is recombined with TRBJ1-2; no D gene is confidently identified. The source is an adult who received the AZD1222 COVID-19 vaccine. This specimen was peripheral blood, taken 28 days after the second AZD1222 dose. The DNA sequence reads TGTGCCAGCAGCTTAGACCAAGGAGGCTACACCTTC. It encodes CASSLDQGGYTF.